This is a list of T cell receptor beta chains from one sample in a study of T cell changes during pregnancy in multiple sclerosis. Sequencing used immunoSEQ multiplex PCR; TCRdb keeps in-frame clones, though not all of them. The sample contains about 59,000 clones, roughly 93% of which appear only once. The sequencing here drew on CD8+ T cells from peripheral blood mononuclear cells, taken in the third trimester of pregnancy. The receptors come from a female donor with multiple sclerosis, enrolled in a pregnancy study. Both conserved end residues are part of each CDR3. A D gene is named only where the DNA matches it firmly. Not all rows give a size; the values are once, few, many and, for expanded clones, a class.

abundance	v_gene	j_gene	d_gene	CDR3nt	CDR3aa
few	TRBV29-1	TRBJ1-1	.	TGCAGCGTGGACATGAACACTGAAGCTTTCTTT	CSVDMNTEAFF
.	TRBV5-1	TRBJ2-1	.	TGCGCCAGCAGCTTGGATCGCGGGCACGCGTACAATGAGCAGTTCTTC	CASSLDRGHAYNEQFF
.	TRBV7-8	TRBJ1-3	TRBD1	TGTGCCAGCAGCCTCAATCGACAGGGGGAAGGCTCTGGAAACACCATATATTTT	CASSLNRQGEGSGNTIYF
.	TRBV19	TRBJ2-7	TRBD1	TGTGCCACCGGGCAGGGGGTTGCCTACGAGCAGTACTTC	CATGQGVAYEQYF
.	TRBV19	TRBJ2-5	TRBD1	TGTGCCAGTAGTATAGGATCAGGGGGCCAAGAGACCCAGTACTTC	CASSIGSGGQETQYF
once	TRBV6-1	TRBJ2-1	TRBD2	TGTGCCAGCAGTGATGGACTAGCGGATTACAATGAGCAGTTCTTC	CASSDGLADYNEQFF
.	TRBV28	TRBJ1-1	.	TGTGCCAGCAGTCAGGTGGGGCCCACTGAAGCTTTCTTT	CASSQVGPTEAFF
.	TRBV2	TRBJ2-7	TRBD2	TGTGCCAGCAGCGCGTTTAGCGGGGCCCTTCACTCCTACGAGCAGTACTTC	CASSAFSGALHSYEQYF
.	TRBV2	TRBJ2-7	.	TGTGCCAGCAGTGGGAGAGGAGGGGCCAACGAGCAGTACTTC	CASSGRGGANEQYF
.	TRBV4-1	TRBJ2-2	TRBD1	TGCGCCAGCAGCCAAGATCAGGGGGACACCGGGGAGCTGTTTTTT	CASSQDQGDTGELFF
.	TRBV5-1	TRBJ2-3	.	TGCGCCAGCAGCTTGGGGCAGGGGATAAGGACGCAGTATTTT	CASSLGQGIRTQYF
.	TRBV28	TRBJ1-1	.	TGTGCCAGCAGTTTTAGGGGGAACACTGAAGCTTTCTTT	CASSFRGNTEAFF
.	TRBV28	TRBJ2-7	TRBD2	TGTGCCAGCAGTTTCCCAACTGAAGCGGGAGACCACGAGCAGTACTTC	CASSFPTEAGDHEQYF
.	TRBV19	TRBJ2-1	.	TGTGCCAGTAGTATAACCTACTCCTACAATGAGCAGTTCTTC	CASSITYSYNEQFF
once	TRBV6-5	TRBJ2-7	.	TGTGCCAGCAGTGACCTCCCCGGGAGAAACGAGCAGTACTTC	CASSDLPGRNEQYF
.	TRBV6-1	TRBJ1-1	.	TGTGCCAGCAGTCCTTATGGACAGTTGAACACTGAAGCTTTCTTT	CASSPYGQLNTEAFF
.	TRBV5-1	TRBJ1-1	.	TGCGCCAGCAGCCTGTCCAGGGGATATGGAGCTGAAGCTTTCTTT	CASSLSRGYGAEAFF
.	TRBV7-7	TRBJ2-7	TRBD1	TGTGCCAGCAGCCAGGGACAGGGCATCTACGAGCAGTACTTC	CASSQGQGIYEQYF
.	TRBV4-1	TRBJ2-7	TRBD2	TGCGCCAGCAGCCAAGATAGCAGCGGGAGTTACGAGCAGTACTTC	CASSQDSSGSYEQYF
.	TRBV15	TRBJ1-4	.	TGTGCCACCAGCAGAGAGCCGGCAGGGTCTGAAAAACTGTTTTTT	CATSREPAGSEKLFF
.	TRBV5-4	TRBJ2-3	.	TGTGCCAGCAGCTTGCAAGCACCCACAGATACGCAGTATTTT	CASSLQAPTDTQYF
.	TRBV21-1	TRBJ1-2	.	TGTGCCAGCAGCCCCACGGACAGGGTAGCGCTTGGCTACACCTTC	CASSPTDRVALGYTF
.	TRBV27	TRBJ1-2	TRBD1	TGTGCCAGCAGTTTCTTGGGACAGGGATATGGCTACACCTTC	CASSFLGQGYGYTF
.	TRBV10-1	TRBJ2-3	TRBD1	TGCGCCAGCAGTGGGGGACAGATTGGCACAGATACGCAGTATTTT	CASSGGQIGTDTQYF
.	TRBV19	TRBJ2-7	TRBD1	TGTGCCAGTAGTATTACAGGGGCCTACGAGCAGTACTTC	CASSITGAYEQYF
.	TRBV21-1	TRBJ2-1	.	TGTGCCAGCAGCAGAGGGTTTCCTGAGCAGTTCTTC	CASSRGFPEQFF
once	TRBV10-3	TRBJ1-1	TRBD1	TGTGCCATCACCAAGACAGGGAGCGGTGAAGCTTTCTTT	CAITKTGSGEAFF
.	TRBV12-5	TRBJ2-1	.	TGTGCTAGTGATTCGGCAGCGGATTACAATGAGCAGTTCTTC	CASDSAADYNEQFF
.	TRBV6-5	TRBJ2-1	.	TGTGCCAGCCGCTCCATATCGGATGAGCAGTTCTTC	CASRSISDEQFF
.	TRBV10-3	TRBJ1-2	TRBD1	TGTGCCATCACCGTTTCGATGACCAGGGGGTCTAACTATGGCTACACCTTC	CAITVSMTRGSNYGYTF
.	TRBV5-1	TRBJ2-2	TRBD1	TGCGCCAGCAGCTGGGGACAGCCTAACACCGGGGAGCTGTTTTTT	CASSWGQPNTGELFF
.	TRBV28	TRBJ1-1	.	TGTGCCAGCAGCCACCCCCGGGGAAGAGCTTTCTTT	CASSHPRGRAFF
.	TRBV27	TRBJ2-2	.	TGTGCCAGCACCGGCCAGGGGCCGGGCACCGGGGAGCTGTTTTTT	CASTGQGPGTGELFF
.	TRBV9	TRBJ2-7	TRBD1	TGTGCCAGCAGCGCCGAGGGGGACAGGGGGTCCGAGCAGTACTTC	CASSAEGDRGSEQYF
.	TRBV14	TRBJ2-3	TRBD2	TGTGCCAGCAGCCAAGATATGGTGGCGGGAGTCACAGATACGCAGTATTTT	CASSQDMVAGVTDTQYF
.	TRBV21-1	TRBJ1-1	.	TGTGCCAGCAGCAAGCGAATCAGGGGGCAGGGTAGGGTAAGGGACACTGAAGCTTTCTTT	CASSKRIRGQGRVRDTEAFF
.	TRBV7-2	TRBJ1-5	.	TGTGCCAGCAGCCAACCCACAGGCGGGGGGCTCGGCAATCAGCCCCAGCATTTT	CASSQPTGGGLGNQPQHF
.	TRBV11-2	TRBJ2-1	TRBD2	TGTGCCAGCAGCTCCCCGGGACTAGCGGGGGGGTGGAATGAGCAGTTCTTC	CASSSPGLAGGWNEQFF
.	TRBV11-2	TRBJ2-7	.	TGTGCCAGCAGCGGCCTCGGGGAGCAGTACTTC	CASSGLGEQYF
.	TRBV10-2	TRBJ2-5	TRBD1	TGCGCCAGCAGTGAGGAGGGGGCCTTCCAAGAGACCCAGTACTTC	CASSEEGAFQETQYF
.	TRBV7-9	TRBJ1-2	.	TGTGCCAGCAGTGATAACAGGGCCCACTTCTATGGCTACACCTTC	CASSDNRAHFYGYTF
.	TRBV25-1	TRBJ2-5	TRBD1	TGTGCCAGCAGTGGAGACAGGGAAGTGGAGACCCAGTACTTC	CASSGDREVETQYF
.	TRBV29-1	TRBJ2-7	TRBD2	TGCAGCGCCGGGACTAGCGGGAACGAGCAGTACTTC	CSAGTSGNEQYF
once	TRBV27	TRBJ2-7	.	TGTGCCAGCAGTTTCGGGGGATCCTCCTACGAGCAGTACTTC	CASSFGGSSYEQYF
.	TRBV4-1	TRBJ2-2	.	TGCGCCAGCAGCCGACTAACAGAGATTACCGGGGAGCTGTTTTTT	CASSRLTEITGELFF
.	TRBV29-1	TRBJ1-2	TRBD1	TGCAGCGTTGGCGTAACATCCGGGACAGCTTTCTATGGCTACACCTTC	CSVGVTSGTAFYGYTF
.	TRBV30	TRBJ2-1	TRBD1	TGTGCCTGGAGTGTCGTCAGGGGGCTTAATGAGCAGTTCTTC	CAWSVVRGLNEQFF
.	TRBV5-1	TRBJ1-1	TRBD1	TGCGCCAGCAGCGGCGGGACAGCAGGCACTGAAGCTTTCTTT	CASSGGTAGTEAFF
.	TRBV29-1	TRBJ2-7	.	TGCAGCGGACGGGATGGCTACGAGCAGTACTTC	CSGRDGYEQYF
.	TRBV5-4	TRBJ1-1	TRBD1	TGTGCCAGCAGCTTCATGCAGGGGGACACTGAAGCTTTCTTT	CASSFMQGDTEAFF
.	TRBV4-1	TRBJ1-5	.	TGCGCCAGCAGCCCCGGGATTTGGGGCAATCAGCCCCAGCATTTT	CASSPGIWGNQPQHF
.	TRBV18	TRBJ2-5	.	TGTGCCAGCTCACCGACCTCGACAGATATCCAAGAGACCCAGTACTTC	CASSPTSTDIQETQYF
.	TRBV4-1	TRBJ2-7	.	TGCGCCAGCAGCCAAGGAGGCGGCACCTACGAGCAGTACTTC	CASSQGGGTYEQYF
.	TRBV29-1	TRBJ1-4	.	TGCAGCGTTGAAACAGGGCATGATGAAAAACTGTTTTTT	CSVETGHDEKLFF
.	TRBV9	TRBJ2-7	TRBD1	TGTGCCAGCAGCGTAGGGGACAGGTCCTACGAGCAGTACTTC	CASSVGDRSYEQYF
.	TRBV2	TRBJ1-2	TRBD1	TGTGCCAGCAGTGAAAGGGGGCGGACAGGGGTCAACTATGGCTACACCTTC	CASSERGRTGVNYGYTF
.	TRBV29-1	TRBJ1-4	TRBD1	TGCAGCGTCGACAGGGGCACTAATGAAAAACTGTTTTTT	CSVDRGTNEKLFF